This T cell receptor beta chain comes out of a study of T cell responses to AZD1222 COVID-19 vaccine. Sequencing used immunoSEQ multiplex PCR; TCRdb keeps in-frame clones, though not all of them. The sample holds approximately 160,000 clones, 70% to 90% seen once. This sample comprised peripheral blood, obtained on day 0 of AZD1222 vaccination. This sequence originates from an adult in good health.

The CDR3 loop reads CASSLIATQVLTF. In DNA, the CDR3 is TGTGCCAGCAGCTTAATCGCGACCCAAGTCCTGACTTTC. The V gene is TRBV7-8, the J gene TRBJ2-6; D unresolved. The V and J ends lost 2 bases and 13 bases respectively, with 12 bases between them. The CDR3 spans 13 residues. Germline assignment: CDR1 SGHVS and CDR2 FQNEAQ.